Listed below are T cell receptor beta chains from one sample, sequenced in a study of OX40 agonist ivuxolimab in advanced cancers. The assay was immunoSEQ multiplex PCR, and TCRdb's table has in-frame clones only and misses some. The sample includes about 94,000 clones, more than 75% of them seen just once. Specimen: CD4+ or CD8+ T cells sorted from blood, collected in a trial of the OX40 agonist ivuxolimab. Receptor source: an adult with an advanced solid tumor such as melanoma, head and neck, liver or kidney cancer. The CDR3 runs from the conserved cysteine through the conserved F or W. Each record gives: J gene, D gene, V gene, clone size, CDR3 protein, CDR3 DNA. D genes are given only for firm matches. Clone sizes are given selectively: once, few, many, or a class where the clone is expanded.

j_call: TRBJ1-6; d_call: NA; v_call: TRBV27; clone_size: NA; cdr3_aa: CASSLINGDSPLHF; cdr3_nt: TGTGCCAGCAGTTTAATTAACGGGGATTCACCCCTCCACTTT
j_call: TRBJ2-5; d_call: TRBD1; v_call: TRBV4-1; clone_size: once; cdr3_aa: CASSQDSGQFETQYF; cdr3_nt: TGCGCCAGCAGCCAAGACTCGGGACAGTTCGAAACCCAGTACTTC
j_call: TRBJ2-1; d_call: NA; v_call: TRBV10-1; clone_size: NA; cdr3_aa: CASSDPPGNEQFF; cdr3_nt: TGCGCCAGCAGTGACCCCCCCGGCAATGAGCAGTTCTTC
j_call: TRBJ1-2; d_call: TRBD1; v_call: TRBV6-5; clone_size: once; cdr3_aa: CASSSGGRGRSGYTF; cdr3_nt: TGTGCCAGCAGTTCGGGGGGCAGGGGGCGAAGTGGCTACACCTTC
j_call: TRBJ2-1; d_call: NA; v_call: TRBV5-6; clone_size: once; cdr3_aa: CASSLTGPGNNEQFF; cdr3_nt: TGTGCCAGCAGCCTGACTGGGCCAGGAAACAATGAGCAGTTCTTC
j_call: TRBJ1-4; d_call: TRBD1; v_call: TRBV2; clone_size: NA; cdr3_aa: CASRFDRGEGEKLFF; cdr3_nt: TGTGCCAGTCGTTTTGACAGGGGAGAGGGGGAAAAACTGTTTTTT
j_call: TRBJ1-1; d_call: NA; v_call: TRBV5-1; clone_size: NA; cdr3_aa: CASSLSDSMGTEAFF; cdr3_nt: TGCGCCAGCAGCTTGAGCGACAGTATGGGCACTGAAGCTTTCTTT
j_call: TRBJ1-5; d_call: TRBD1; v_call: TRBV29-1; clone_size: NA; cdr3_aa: CSVAGGTNQPQHF; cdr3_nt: TGCAGCGTTGCAGGGGGCACCAATCAGCCCCAGCATTTT
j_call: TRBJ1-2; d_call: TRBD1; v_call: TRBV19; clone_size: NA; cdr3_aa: CASLGPGTGLVYGYTF; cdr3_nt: TGTGCCAGTCTGGGTCCCGGGACAGGGTTGGTTTATGGCTACACCTTC
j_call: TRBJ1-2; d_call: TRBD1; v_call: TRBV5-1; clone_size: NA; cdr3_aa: CASSPGQGNYGYTF; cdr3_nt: TGCGCCAGCAGCCCAGGACAGGGGAACTATGGCTACACCTTC
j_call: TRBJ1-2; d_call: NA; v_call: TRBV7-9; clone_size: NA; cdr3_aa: CASSFAGDGYTF; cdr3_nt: TGTGCCAGCAGCTTTGCGGGAGACGGCTACACCTTC
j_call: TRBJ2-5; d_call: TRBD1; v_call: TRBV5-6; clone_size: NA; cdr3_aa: CASSVVVGTGRQETQYF; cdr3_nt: TGTGCCAGCAGCGTCGTGGTGGGGACAGGGAGACAAGAGACCCAGTACTTC
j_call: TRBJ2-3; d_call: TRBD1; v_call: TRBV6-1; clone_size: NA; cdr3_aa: CASSDVEGTGWPDTQYF; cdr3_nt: TGTGCCAGCAGTGACGTAGAAGGGACAGGGTGGCCAGATACGCAGTATTTT
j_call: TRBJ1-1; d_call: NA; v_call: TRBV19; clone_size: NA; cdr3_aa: CASSIVGRGANTEAFF; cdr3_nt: TGTGCCAGTAGTATAGTTGGGAGAGGAGCGAACACTGAAGCTTTCTTT
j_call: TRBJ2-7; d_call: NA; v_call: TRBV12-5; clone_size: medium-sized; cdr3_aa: CASGLVMRTIRSYEQYF; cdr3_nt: TGTGCTAGTGGTTTGGTAATGAGGACCATAAGGTCCTACGAGCAGTACTTC
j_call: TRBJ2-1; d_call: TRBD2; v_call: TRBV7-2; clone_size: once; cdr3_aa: CASSRTSVGSSYNEQFF; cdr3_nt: TGTGCCAGCAGCCGAACTAGCGTTGGTAGCTCCTACAATGAGCAGTTCTTC
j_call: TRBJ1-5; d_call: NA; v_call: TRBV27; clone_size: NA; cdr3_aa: CASTSDSNQPQHF; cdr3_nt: TGTGCCAGCACCTCAGATAGCAATCAGCCCCAGCATTTT
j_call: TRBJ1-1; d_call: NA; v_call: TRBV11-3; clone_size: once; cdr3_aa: CASSRIPKSEAFF; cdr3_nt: TGTGCCAGCAGCCGAATACCAAAGTCGGAAGCTTTCTTT
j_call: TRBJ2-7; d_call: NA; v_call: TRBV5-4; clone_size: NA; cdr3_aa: CASSFRGVATYEQYF; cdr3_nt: TGTGCCAGCAGCTTTAGGGGCGTCGCGACCTACGAGCAGTACTTC
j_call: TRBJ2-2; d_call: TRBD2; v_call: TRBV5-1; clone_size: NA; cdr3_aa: CASSLYGTSGGAAAGELFF; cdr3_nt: TGCGCCAGCAGCTTGTACGGGACTAGCGGGGGGGCCGCGGCCGGGGAGCTGTTTTTT
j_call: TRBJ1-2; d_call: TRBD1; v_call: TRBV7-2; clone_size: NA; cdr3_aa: CASSPQGARSGYTF; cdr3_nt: TGTGCCAGCAGCCCACAGGGGGCTAGGTCTGGCTACACCTTC
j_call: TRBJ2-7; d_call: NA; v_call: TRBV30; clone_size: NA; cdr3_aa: CAWSPRGDGQYF; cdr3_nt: TGTGCCTGGAGTCCACGAGGGGATGGGCAGTACTTC
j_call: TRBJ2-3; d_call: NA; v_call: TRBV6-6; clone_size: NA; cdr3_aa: CASSDTDTQYF; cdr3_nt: TGTGCCAGCAGTGACACAGATACGCAGTATTTT
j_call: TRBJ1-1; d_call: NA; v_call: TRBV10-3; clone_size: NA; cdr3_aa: CAIWKQGGTEAFF; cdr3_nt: TGTGCCATCTGGAAACAGGGTGGCACTGAAGCTTTCTTT
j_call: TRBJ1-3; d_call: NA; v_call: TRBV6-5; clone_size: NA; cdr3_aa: CASRVDRSGNTIYF; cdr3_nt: TGTGCCAGCAGAGTAGACAGGTCTGGAAACACCATATATTTT
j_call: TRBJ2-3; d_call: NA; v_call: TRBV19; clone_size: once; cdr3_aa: CASSMVASLSTDTQYF; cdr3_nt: TGTGCCAGTAGTATGGTGGCTAGCTTAAGCACAGATACGCAGTATTTT
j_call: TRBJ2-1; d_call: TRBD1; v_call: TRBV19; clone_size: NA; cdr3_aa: CASSIRGRDNEQFF; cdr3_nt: TGTGCCAGTAGTATCAGGGGGCGTGACAATGAGCAGTTCTTC
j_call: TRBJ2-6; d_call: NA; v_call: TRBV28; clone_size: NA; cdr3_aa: CASSNLTQSRANVLTF; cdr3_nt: TGTGCCAGCAGTAACTTGACACAAAGTCGGGCCAACGTCCTGACTTTC
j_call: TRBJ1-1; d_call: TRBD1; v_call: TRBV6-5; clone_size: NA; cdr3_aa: CASILTGGTEAFF; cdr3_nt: TGTGCCAGCATCCTTACAGGGGGCACTGAAGCTTTCTTT
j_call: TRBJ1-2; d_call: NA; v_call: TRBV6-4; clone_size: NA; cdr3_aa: CASSDPSGGYTF; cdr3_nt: TGTGCCAGCAGTGACCCGTCGGGGGGCTACACCTTC
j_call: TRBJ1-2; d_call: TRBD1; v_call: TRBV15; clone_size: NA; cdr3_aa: CATSPTGAPNYGYTF; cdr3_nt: TGTGCCACCAGCCCTACAGGGGCGCCCAACTATGGCTACACCTTC
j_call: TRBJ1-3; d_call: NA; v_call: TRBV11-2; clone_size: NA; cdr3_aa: CASSETGSGNTIYF; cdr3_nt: TGTGCCAGCAGCGAGACGGGTTCTGGAAACACCATATATTTT
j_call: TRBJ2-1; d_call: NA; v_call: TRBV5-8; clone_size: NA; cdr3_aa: CASSGVTSSYNEQFF; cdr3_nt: TGTGCCAGCAGCGGGGTAACGAGCTCCTACAATGAGCAGTTCTTC
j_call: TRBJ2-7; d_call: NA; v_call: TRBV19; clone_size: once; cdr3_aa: CASSLLTHYEQYF; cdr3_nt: TGTGCCAGTAGTCTGCTGACACATTACGAGCAGTACTTC
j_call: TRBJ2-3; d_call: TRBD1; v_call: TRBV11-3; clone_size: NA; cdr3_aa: CASSSRTGIGTTDTQYF; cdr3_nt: TGTGCCAGCAGCTCTCGGACAGGGATTGGGACCACAGATACGCAGTATTTT
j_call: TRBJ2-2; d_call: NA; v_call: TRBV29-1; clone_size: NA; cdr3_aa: CSVQTNLNTGELFF; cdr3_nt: TGCAGCGTTCAGACAAACTTGAACACCGGGGAGCTGTTTTTT
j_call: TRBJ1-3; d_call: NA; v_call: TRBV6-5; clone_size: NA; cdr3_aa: CASSYSRDSGNTIYF; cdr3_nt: TGTGCCAGCAGTTACTCTAGGGACTCTGGAAACACCATATATTTT
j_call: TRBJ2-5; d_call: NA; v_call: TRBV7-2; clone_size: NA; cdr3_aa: CASSQALSTQYF; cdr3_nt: TGTGCCAGCAGCCAGGCACTCTCCACCCAGTACTTC